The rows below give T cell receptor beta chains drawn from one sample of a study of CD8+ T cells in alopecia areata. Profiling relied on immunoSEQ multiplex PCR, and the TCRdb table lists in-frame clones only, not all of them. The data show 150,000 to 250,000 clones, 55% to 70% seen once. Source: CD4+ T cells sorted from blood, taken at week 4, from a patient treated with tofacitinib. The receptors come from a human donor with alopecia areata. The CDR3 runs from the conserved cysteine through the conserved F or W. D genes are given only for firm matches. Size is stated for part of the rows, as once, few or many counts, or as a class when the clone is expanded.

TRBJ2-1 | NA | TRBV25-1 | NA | CASSDSAASSYNEQFF | TGTGCCAGCAGTGACTCGGCGGCCAGCTCCTACAATGAGCAGTTCTTC
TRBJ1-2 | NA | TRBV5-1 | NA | CASSPDGPGGYTF | TGCGCCAGCAGCCCCGACGGCCCTGGTGGCTACACCTTC
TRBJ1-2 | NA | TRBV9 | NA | CASSPSPVIRGDYGYTF | TGTGCCAGCAGCCCCTCACCGGTAATCCGGGGGGACTATGGCTACACCTTC
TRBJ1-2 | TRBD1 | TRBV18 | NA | CASSPWTGRETGYTF | TGTGCCAGCTCACCATGGACAGGTAGAGAGACCGGCTACACCTTC
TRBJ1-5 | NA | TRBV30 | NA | CAWSDSVNQPQHF | TGTGCCTGGTCGGACAGCGTCAATCAGCCCCAGCATTTT
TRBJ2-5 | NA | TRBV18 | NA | CASSPGIQETQYF | TGTGCCAGCTCCCCAGGGATCCAAGAGACCCAGTACTTC
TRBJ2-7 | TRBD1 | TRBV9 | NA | CASSLTGAPGEQYF | TGTGCCAGCAGCCTGACAGGGGCCCCAGGGGAGCAGTACTTC
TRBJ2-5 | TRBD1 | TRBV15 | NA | CATTGTGQETQYF | TGTGCCACCACCGGGACAGGCCAAGAGACCCAGTACTTC
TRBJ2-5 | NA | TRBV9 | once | CASSVESGAQETQYF | TGTGCCAGCAGCGTAGAGTCGGGGGCACAAGAGACCCAGTACTTC
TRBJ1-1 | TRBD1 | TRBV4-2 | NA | CASSPWDRGAEAFF | TGTGCCAGCAGCCCTTGGGACAGGGGGGCTGAAGCTTTCTTT
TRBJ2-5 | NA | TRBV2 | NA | CASTQGTEETQYF | TGTGCCAGCACCCAGGGGACGGAAGAGACCCAGTACTTC
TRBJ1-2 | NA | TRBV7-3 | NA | CASSEQANYGYTF | TGTGCCAGCAGCGAGCAGGCTAACTATGGCTACACCTTC
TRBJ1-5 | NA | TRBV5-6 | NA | CASSFSRGRNQPQHF | TGTGCCAGCAGCTTTTCCAGGGGTCGCAATCAGCCCCAGCATTTT
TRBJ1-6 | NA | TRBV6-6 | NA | CASSYLTWEDHSPLHF | TGTGCCAGCAGTTACCTGACCTGGGAGGATCACTCACCCCTCCACTTT
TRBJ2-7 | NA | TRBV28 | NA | CASSPPRTFPSYEQYF | TGTGCCAGCAGTCCTCCTCGGACATTCCCTTCCTACGAGCAGTACTTC
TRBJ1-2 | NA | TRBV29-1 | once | CSVYLKDGGGVGYTF | TGCAGCGTCTACCTCAAGGACGGAGGCGGGGTTGGCTACACCTTC
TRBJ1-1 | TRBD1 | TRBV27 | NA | CATRSGGTEAFF | TGTGCCACGCGATCAGGGGGCACTGAAGCTTTCTTT
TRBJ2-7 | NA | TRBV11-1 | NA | CASSLGTQGAGQYF | TGTGCCAGCAGCTTAGGAACTCAGGGTGCCGGGCAGTACTTC
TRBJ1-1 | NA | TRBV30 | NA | CAAERGSEAFF | TGTGCCGCCGAGCGGGGGTCTGAAGCTTTCTTT
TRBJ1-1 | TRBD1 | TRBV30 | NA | CAWSGGGTGDTEAFF | TGTGCCTGGAGTGGGGGAGGGACAGGGGACACTGAAGCTTTCTTT
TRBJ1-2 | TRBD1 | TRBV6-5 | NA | CASSRDRDYGYTF | TGTGCCAGCAGTCGGGACAGGGACTATGGCTACACCTTC
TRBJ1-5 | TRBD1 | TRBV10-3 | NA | CAISEFRQGGQPQHF | TGTGCCATCAGTGAGTTTAGACAGGGCGGTCAGCCCCAGCATTTT
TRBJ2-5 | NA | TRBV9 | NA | CASSVTPWETQYF | TGTGCCAGCAGCGTAACACCATGGGAGACCCAGTACTTC
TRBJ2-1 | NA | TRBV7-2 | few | CASSLGVNNEQFF | TGTGCCAGCAGCTTAGGGGTTAACAATGAGCAGTTCTTC
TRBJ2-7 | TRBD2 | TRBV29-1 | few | CSVEGPGGYEQYF | TGCAGCGTTGAAGGCCCGGGGGGTTACGAGCAGTACTTC
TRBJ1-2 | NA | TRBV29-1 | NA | CSVEGGDGYTF | TGCAGCGTTGAAGGGGGTGATGGCTACACCTTC